This is a list of T cell receptor beta chains from one sample in a study of identical twins. TCRdb re-called the 5' RACE reads through MiXCR, storing one row per CDR3 protein. The sample comprises 450,000 to 650,000 distinct CDR3 sequences, over 8.5% of which are singletons, and roughly 3% rests with the top ten. These data are also associated with another study on yellow fever vaccine responses in identical twins.

The specimen sequenced was PBMCs. These TCRs come from a woman in her late teens or twenties in good health. Both conserved end residues are part of each CDR3. The D gene is left open where the match is weak. Size is omitted from some rows. Given values are once, few, many or a class for expanded clones.

CDR3 DNA: TGTGCCAGCAGTTTAGGGGCCGACTATGGCTACACCTTC; CDR3 protein: CASSLGADYGYTF; J gene: TRBJ1-2; clone size: many; D gene: -; V gene: TRBV12-3/TRBV12-4
CDR3 DNA: TGTGCCAGCAGCTTAACCGAAGCTTTCTTT; CDR3 protein: CASSLTEAFF; J gene: TRBJ1-1; clone size: many; D gene: -; V gene: TRBV7-9
CDR3 DNA: TGTGCCAGCAGCCAAGAAAAGATAGGGGCGCCGTCTGAGCAGTTCTTC; CDR3 protein: CASSQEKIGAPSEQFF; J gene: TRBJ2-1; clone size: few; D gene: -; V gene: TRBV4-2
CDR3 DNA: TGTGCCAGCAGCCCCCTGACTAGCGGGGGGGCCTATGAGCAGTTCTTC; CDR3 protein: CASSPLTSGGAYEQFF; J gene: TRBJ2-1; clone size: few; D gene: TRBD2; V gene: TRBV7-8
CDR3 DNA: TGCGCCAGCAGCCACCAGATTAGCACAGATACGCAGTATTTT; CDR3 protein: CASSHQISTDTQYF; J gene: TRBJ2-3; clone size: many; D gene: -; V gene: TRBV4-1
CDR3 DNA: TGTGCCAGCAGCCCGACGAGGACCCAGTACTTC; CDR3 protein: CASSPTRTQYF; J gene: TRBJ2-5; clone size: -; D gene: -; V gene: TRBV7-9
CDR3 DNA: TGTGCCAGCAGCTTGGGGAGCGGGAGGGCCGAGTATTTT; CDR3 protein: CASSLGSGRAEYF; J gene: TRBJ2-3; clone size: many; D gene: TRBD2; V gene: TRBV7-2
CDR3 DNA: TGTGCCAGCAGTGACAGGGAATCCTACAATGAGCAGTTCTTC; CDR3 protein: CASSDRESYNEQFF; J gene: TRBJ2-1; clone size: -; D gene: TRBD1; V gene: TRBV7-9
CDR3 DNA: TGCAGCGTGCGACAGGGAAGTTCGTGGAATTCACCCCTCCACTTT; CDR3 protein: CSVRQGSSWNSPLHF; J gene: TRBJ1-6; clone size: -; D gene: TRBD1; V gene: TRBV29-1
CDR3 DNA: TGTGCCAGCAGCCCCGACATCGGAACGAAAAACATTCAGTACTTC; CDR3 protein: CASSPDIGTKNIQYF; J gene: TRBJ2-4; clone size: many; D gene: -; V gene: TRBV7-2
CDR3 DNA: TGTGCCAGCAGCCAACTAGATTCACCCCTCCACTTT; CDR3 protein: CASSQLDSPLHF; J gene: TRBJ1-6; clone size: many; D gene: -; V gene: TRBV3-1
CDR3 DNA: TGTGCCAGCACCCCGACAGGGAGCACAGATACGCAGTATTTT; CDR3 protein: CASTPTGSTDTQYF; J gene: TRBJ2-3; clone size: -; D gene: TRBD1; V gene: TRBV11-2
CDR3 DNA: TGCGCCAGCAGCCATCCGACTAGCGGGTGGGAGCAGTACTTC; CDR3 protein: CASSHPTSGWEQYF; J gene: TRBJ2-7; clone size: many; D gene: TRBD2; V gene: TRBV4-1
CDR3 DNA: TGCGCCAGCAGCCAAGGTGGCGGGACCGTGATTCAGTACTTC; CDR3 protein: CASSQGGGTVIQYF; J gene: TRBJ2-4; clone size: many; D gene: -; V gene: TRBV4-3
CDR3 DNA: TGTGCCAGCAGCTTAGATGGGGGAAAAGATTACGAGCAGTACTTC; CDR3 protein: CASSLDGGKDYEQYF; J gene: TRBJ2-7; clone size: -; D gene: -; V gene: TRBV11-2
CDR3 DNA: TGTGCCAGCAGCCTAGTGGGGGCGACGGAGACCCAGTACTTC; CDR3 protein: CASSLVGATETQYF; J gene: TRBJ2-5; clone size: -; D gene: -; V gene: TRBV7-6
CDR3 DNA: TGTGCCAGCAGTTACAGCGGGGTACCTTACGAGCAGTACTTC; CDR3 protein: CASSYSGVPYEQYF; J gene: TRBJ2-7; clone size: few; D gene: TRBD2; V gene: TRBV12-3/TRBV12-4
CDR3 DNA: TGTGCCAGCTGCCAAGATAGACTGGCGGGAGGGCCCTACGAGCAGTACTTC; CDR3 protein: CASCQDRLAGGPYEQYF; J gene: TRBJ2-7; clone size: -; D gene: TRBD2; V gene: TRBV3-1
CDR3 DNA: TGCGCCAGCAGGCCGGGGGGAAGCACAGATACGCAGTATTTT; CDR3 protein: CASRPGGSTDTQYF; J gene: TRBJ2-3; clone size: many; D gene: TRBD2; V gene: TRBV5-1
CDR3 DNA: TGTGCCAGCTCACCATTTTTAGGGGACAGAAAAGACAATGAGCAGTTCTTC; CDR3 protein: CASSPFLGDRKDNEQFF; J gene: TRBJ2-1; clone size: -; D gene: TRBD1; V gene: TRBV18
CDR3 DNA: TGCAGTGCTAGGGAGGGTTTAGGTAGCGGGAGTATATTTGTTGAGTTGTCCTACAATGAGCAGTTCTTC; CDR3 protein: CSAREGLGSGSIFVELSYNEQFF; J gene: TRBJ2-1; clone size: few; D gene: TRBD2; V gene: TRBV20-1
CDR3 DNA: TGTGCCAGCAGCTTAGGAAGGGGGATTGGAGAGACCCAGTACTTC; CDR3 protein: CASSLGRGIGETQYF; J gene: TRBJ2-5; clone size: -; D gene: -; V gene: TRBV7-2
CDR3 DNA: TGCGCCAGCAGTACTACCGGAAATCAAGAGACCCAGTACTTC; CDR3 protein: CASSTTGNQETQYF; J gene: TRBJ2-5; clone size: many; D gene: -; V gene: TRBV10-2
CDR3 DNA: TGTGCCAGCTCACCGGTTCCCTCCTACGAGCAGTACTTC; CDR3 protein: CASSPVPSYEQYF; J gene: TRBJ2-7; clone size: few; D gene: -; V gene: TRBV18
CDR3 DNA: TGTGCCAGCAGCGATCTAGCGGGACGGGCCTACAATGAGCAGTTCTTC; CDR3 protein: CASSDLAGRAYNEQFF; J gene: TRBJ2-1; clone size: -; D gene: TRBD2; V gene: TRBV2
CDR3 DNA: TGTGCCAGCAGCTTATTAGCGGGAGGGCTCCACGAGCAGTACTTC; CDR3 protein: CASSLLAGGLHEQYF; J gene: TRBJ2-7; clone size: many; D gene: TRBD2; V gene: TRBV13
CDR3 DNA: TGCAGTGCTAGCCCTAGCGGTACCACAGATACGCAGTATTTT; CDR3 protein: CSASPSGTTDTQYF; J gene: TRBJ2-3; clone size: -; D gene: TRBD2; V gene: TRBV20-1
CDR3 DNA: TGTGCCAGCAGCTTAACGTGGGACGGCTACACCTTC; CDR3 protein: CASSLTWDGYTF; J gene: TRBJ1-2; clone size: -; D gene: -; V gene: TRBV7-9